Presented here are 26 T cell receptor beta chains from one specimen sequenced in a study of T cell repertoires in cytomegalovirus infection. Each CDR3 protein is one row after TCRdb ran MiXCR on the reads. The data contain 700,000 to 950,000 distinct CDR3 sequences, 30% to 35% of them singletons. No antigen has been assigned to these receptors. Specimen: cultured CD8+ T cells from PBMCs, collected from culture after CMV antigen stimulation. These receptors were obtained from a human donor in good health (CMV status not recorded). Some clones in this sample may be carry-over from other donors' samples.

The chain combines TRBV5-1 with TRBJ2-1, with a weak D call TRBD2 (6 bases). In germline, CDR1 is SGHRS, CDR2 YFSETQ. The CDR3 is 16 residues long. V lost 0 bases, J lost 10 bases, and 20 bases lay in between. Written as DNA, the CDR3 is TGCGCCAGCAGCTTGGCGTATGGCGGGGCCTCCAGGGAGCAGTTCTTC. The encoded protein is CASSLAYGGASREQFF.

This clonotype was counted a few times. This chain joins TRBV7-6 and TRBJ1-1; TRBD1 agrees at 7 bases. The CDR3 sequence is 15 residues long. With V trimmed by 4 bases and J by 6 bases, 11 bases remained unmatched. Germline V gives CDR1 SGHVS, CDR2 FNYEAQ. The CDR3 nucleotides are TGTGCCAGCAGCTCTTTGACAGGGACAAAAGCTGAAGCTTTCTTT. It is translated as CASSSLTGTKAEAFF. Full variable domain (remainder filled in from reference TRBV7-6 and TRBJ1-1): GAGVSQSPRYKVTKRGQDVALRCDPISGHVSLYWYRQALGQGPEFLTYFNYEAQQDKSGLPNDRFSAERPEGSISTLTIQRTEQRDSAMYRCASSSLTGTKAEAFFGQGTRLTVV.

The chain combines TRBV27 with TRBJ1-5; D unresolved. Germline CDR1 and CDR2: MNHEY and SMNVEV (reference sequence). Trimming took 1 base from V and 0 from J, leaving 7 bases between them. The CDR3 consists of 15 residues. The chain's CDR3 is CASSLFAGSNQPQHF. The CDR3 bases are TGTGCCAGCAGTTTATTCGCTGGTAGCAATCAGCCCCAGCATTTT.

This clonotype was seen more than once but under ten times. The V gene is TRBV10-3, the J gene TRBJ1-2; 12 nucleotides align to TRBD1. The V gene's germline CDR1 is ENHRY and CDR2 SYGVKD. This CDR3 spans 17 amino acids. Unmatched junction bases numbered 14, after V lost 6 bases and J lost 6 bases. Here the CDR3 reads CAIRITGTGGRGDGYTF. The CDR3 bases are TGTGCCATCAGAATCACCGGGACAGGGGGCAGAGGCGATGGCTACACCTTC.

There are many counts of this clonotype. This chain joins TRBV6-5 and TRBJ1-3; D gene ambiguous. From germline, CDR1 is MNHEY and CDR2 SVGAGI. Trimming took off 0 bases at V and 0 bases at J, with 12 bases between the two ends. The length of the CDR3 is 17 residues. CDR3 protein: CASSYSPPGTSGNTIYF. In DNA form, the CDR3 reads TGTGCCAGCAGTTACTCGCCGCCGGGCACCTCTGGAAACACCATATATTTT.

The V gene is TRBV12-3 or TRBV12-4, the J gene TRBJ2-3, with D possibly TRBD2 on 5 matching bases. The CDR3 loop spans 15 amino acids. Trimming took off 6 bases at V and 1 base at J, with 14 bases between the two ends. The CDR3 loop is CASSLFRGRTDTQYF. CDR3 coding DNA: TGTGCCAGCAGCCTCTTTCGAGGGCGCACAGATACGCAGTATTTT.

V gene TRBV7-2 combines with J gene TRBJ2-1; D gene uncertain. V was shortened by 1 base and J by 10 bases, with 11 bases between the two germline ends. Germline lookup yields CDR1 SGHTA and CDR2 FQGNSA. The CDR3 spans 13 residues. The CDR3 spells CASSLERRREQFF. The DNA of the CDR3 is TGTGCCAGCAGCTTAGAGAGGCGACGGGAGCAGTTCTTC.

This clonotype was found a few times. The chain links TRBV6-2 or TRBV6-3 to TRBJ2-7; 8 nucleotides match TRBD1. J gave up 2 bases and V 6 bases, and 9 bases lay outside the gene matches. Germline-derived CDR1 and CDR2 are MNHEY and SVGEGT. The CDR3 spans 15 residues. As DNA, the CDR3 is TGTGCCAGCAGGGGAGGACAGGGAGCCACCTACGAGCAGTACGTC. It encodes CASRGGQGATYEQYV.

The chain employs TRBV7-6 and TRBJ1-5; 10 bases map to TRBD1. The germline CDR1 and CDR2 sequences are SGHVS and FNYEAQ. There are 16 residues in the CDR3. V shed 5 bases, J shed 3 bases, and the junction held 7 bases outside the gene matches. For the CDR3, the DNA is TGTGCCAGCAGCCCAGAGGGGACAGGGGTCAATCAGCCCCAGCATTTT. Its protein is CASSPEGTGVNQPQHF.

The CDR3, as DNA: TGTGCCAGCAGCTTAGATCGGATTAGCGGTTACAATGAGCAGTTCTTC. It is translated as CASSLDRISGYNEQFF. The genes are TRBV7-2 and TRBJ2-1, with a possible D match to TRBD2 (6 bases). The germline V gene has CDR1 SGHTA and CDR2 FQGNSA. The CDR3 runs to 16 residues. V was pared by 1 base and J by 4 bases, with 14 bases between. The entire variable domain, with the rest obtained from reference TRBV7-2 and TRBJ2-1, is as follows: GAGVSQSPSNKVTEKGKDVELRCDPISGHTALYWYRQSLGQGLEFLIYFQGNSAPDKSGLPSDRFSAERTGGSVSTLTIQRTQQEDSAVYLCASSLDRISGYNEQFFGPGTRLTVL.

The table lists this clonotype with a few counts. In DNA form, the CDR3 reads TGCAGTGCTCTTTCCTCGGAGGTTAACTATGGCTACACCTTC. Translation gives CSALSSEVNYGYTF. The rearrangement joins TRBV20-1 to TRBJ1-2; no clear D. Germline CDR1 and CDR2: DFQATT and SNEGSKA (reference sequence). Trimming took off 5 bases at V and 1 base at J, with 14 bases between the two ends. The CDR3 spans 14 residues.

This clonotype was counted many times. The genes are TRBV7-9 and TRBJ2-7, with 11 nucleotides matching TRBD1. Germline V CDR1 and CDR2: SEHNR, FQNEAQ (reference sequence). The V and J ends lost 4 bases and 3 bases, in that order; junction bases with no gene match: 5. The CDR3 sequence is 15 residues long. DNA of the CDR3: TGTGCCAGCAGCTATTCCGGGACAGGGGGCTACGAGCAGTACTTC. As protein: CASSYSGTGGYEQYF.

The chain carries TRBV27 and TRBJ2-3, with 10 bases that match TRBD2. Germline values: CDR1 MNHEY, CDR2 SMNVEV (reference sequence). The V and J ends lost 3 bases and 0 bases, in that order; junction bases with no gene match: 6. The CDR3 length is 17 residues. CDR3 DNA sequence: TGTGCCAGCAGTTTGCTGAGCGGGGGGGGGAGCACAGATACGCAGTATTTT. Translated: CASSLLSGGGSTDTQYF.

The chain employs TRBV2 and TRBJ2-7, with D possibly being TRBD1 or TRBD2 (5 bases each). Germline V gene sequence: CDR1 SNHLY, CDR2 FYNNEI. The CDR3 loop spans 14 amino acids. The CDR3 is CAGRRQGRSYEQYF. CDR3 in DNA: TGTGCGGGGAGAAGGCAGGGTCGCTCCTACGAGCAGTACTTC.

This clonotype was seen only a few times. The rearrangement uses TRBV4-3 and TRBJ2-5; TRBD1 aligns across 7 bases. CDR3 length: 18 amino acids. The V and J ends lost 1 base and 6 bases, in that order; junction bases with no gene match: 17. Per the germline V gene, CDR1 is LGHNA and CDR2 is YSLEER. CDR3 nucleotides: TGCGCCAGCAGCCAAGGTGATCCTGGGACAGCTTCTACGAAGACCCAGTACTTC. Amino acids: CASSQGDPGTASTKTQYF.

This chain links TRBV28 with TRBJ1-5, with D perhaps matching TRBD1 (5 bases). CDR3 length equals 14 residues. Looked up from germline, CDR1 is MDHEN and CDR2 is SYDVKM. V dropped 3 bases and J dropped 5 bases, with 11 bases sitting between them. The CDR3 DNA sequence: TGTGCCAGCAGTTTTGTAGGGGAGTATCAGCCCCAGCATTTT. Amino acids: CASSFVGEYQPQHF.

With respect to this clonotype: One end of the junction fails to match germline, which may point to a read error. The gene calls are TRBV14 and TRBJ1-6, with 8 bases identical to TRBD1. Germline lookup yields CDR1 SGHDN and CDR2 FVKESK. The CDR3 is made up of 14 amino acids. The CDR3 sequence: CTSSPDGQGSPLHF. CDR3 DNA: TGTACCAGCAGCCCCGACGGACAGGGATCACCCCTCCACTTT. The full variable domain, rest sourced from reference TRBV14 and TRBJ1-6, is EAGVTQFPSHSVIEKGQTVTLRCDPISGHDNLYWYRRVMGKEIKFLLHFVKESKQDESGMPNNRFLAERTGGTYSTLKVQPAELEDSGVYFCTSSPDGQGSPLHFGNGTRLTVT.

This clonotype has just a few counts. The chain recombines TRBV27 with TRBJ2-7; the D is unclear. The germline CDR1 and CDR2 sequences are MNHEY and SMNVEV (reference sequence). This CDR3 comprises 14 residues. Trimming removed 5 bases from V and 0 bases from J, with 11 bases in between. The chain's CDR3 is CASSPKLDSYEQYV. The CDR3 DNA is TGTGCCAGCAGTCCGAAACTCGACTCCTACGAGCAGTACGTC.

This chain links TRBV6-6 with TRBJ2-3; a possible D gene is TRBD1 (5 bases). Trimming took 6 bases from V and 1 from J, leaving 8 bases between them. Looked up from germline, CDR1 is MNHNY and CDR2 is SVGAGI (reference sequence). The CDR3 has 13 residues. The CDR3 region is CASSKGRTDTQYF. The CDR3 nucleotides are TGTGCCAGCAGCAAGGGGCGCACAGATACGCAGTATTTT.

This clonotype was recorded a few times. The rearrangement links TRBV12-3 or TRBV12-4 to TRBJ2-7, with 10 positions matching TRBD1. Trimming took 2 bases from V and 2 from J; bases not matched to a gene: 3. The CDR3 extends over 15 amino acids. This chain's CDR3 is CASSLPGQGPYEQYF. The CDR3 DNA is TGTGCCAGCAGTTTACCGGGACAGGGGCCCTACGAGCAGTACTTC.

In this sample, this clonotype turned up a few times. The CDR3 sequence is CASSAFGGATNNQPQHF. The CDR3, as DNA: TGTGCCAGCAGCGCGTTCGGCGGGGCGACCAACAATCAGCCCCAGCATTTT. This chain uses TRBV9 with TRBJ1-5; tentatively, D is TRBD1 (5 bases). The CDR3 totals 17 residues. From germline, CDR1 is SGDLS and CDR2 YYNGEE. Trimming left V 3 bases short and J 3 bases short, with 19 bases between. The full variable domain, with the rest looked up from reference TRBV9 and TRBJ1-5, is DSGVTQTPKHLITATGQRVTLRCSPRSGDLSVYWYQQSLDQGLQFLIQYYNGEERAKGNILERFSAQQFPDLHSELNLSSLELGDSALYFCASSAFGGATNNQPQHFGDGTRLSIL.

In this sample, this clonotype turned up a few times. CDR3 nucleotides: TGTGCCAGCAGTGAATTTGAACAGTTCACAGATACGCAGTATTTT. Encoded protein: CASSEFEQFTDTQYF. The chain links TRBV25-1 to TRBJ2-3, with unresolved D. The CDR3 covers 15 residues. The germline V gene encodes CDR1 MGHDK and CDR2 SYGVNS. V was clipped by 1 base and J by 2 bases, with 10 bases between them. Drawing the rest from reference TRBV25-1 and TRBJ2-3, the complete variable domain is EADIYQTPRYLVIGTGKKITLECSQTMGHDKMYWYQQDPGMELHLIHYSYGVNSTEKGDLSSESTVSRIRTEHFPLTLESARPSHTSQYLCASSEFEQFTDTQYFGPGTRLTVL.

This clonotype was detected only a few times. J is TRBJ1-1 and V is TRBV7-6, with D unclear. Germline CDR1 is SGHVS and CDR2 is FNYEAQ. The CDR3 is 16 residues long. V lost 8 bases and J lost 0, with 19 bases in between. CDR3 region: CASRPRAVDLNTEAFF. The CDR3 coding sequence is TGTGCCAGCCGCCCCCGGGCGGTCGACTTGAACACTGAAGCTTTCTTT.

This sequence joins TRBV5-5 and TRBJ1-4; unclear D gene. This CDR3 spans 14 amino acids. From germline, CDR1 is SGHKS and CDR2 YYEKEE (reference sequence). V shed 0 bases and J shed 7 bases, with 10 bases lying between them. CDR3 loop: CASSLGSGSEKLFF. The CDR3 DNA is TGTGCCAGCAGCTTGGGGTCAGGAAGTGAAAAACTGTTTTTT.

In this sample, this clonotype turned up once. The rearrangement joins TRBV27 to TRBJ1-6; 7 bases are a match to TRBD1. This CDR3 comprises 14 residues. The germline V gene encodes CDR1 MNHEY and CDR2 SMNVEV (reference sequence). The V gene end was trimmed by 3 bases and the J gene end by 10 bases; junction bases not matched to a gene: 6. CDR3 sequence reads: CASSFGRGGSPLHF. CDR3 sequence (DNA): TGTGCCAGCAGTTTCGGCAGGGGGGGGTCACCCCTCCACTTT.

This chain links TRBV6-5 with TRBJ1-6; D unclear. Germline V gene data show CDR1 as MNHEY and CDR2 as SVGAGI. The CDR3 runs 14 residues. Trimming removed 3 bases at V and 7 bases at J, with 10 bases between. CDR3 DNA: TGTGCCAGCAGTTATAACCCCAGCAATTCACCCCTCCACTTT. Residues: CASSYNPSNSPLHF.